This entry is about one TCR beta chain. Amplification targeted TCR beta CDR3 regions from RNA transcripts. With the HTBI primer set, the TCR CDR3 went through a first round of RT-PCR. TCRdb analysed the multiplex PCR reads with MiXCR anew, one entry per CDR3 protein. In the table there are 500,000 to 650,000 distinct CDR3 sequences, about 15% of which are singletons. The V end lost 1 base, the J end lost 1 base, and 13 bases lay between the germline ends. The CDR3 is 15 amino acids. The germline CDR1 and CDR2 sequences are DFQATT and SNEGSKA (reference sequence). This entry is derived from a study of T cells in Graves' hyperthyroidism and ophthalmopathy.

This receptor was obtained from a woman aged 40 to 50 with Graves' hyperthyroidism. Sequencing was done on a sample of blood. The J gene is TRBJ1-1, the V gene TRBV20-1; D unresolved. CDR3 coding DNA: TGCAGTGCTAGAGTGAGAGGGAGTCAGAACACTGAAGCTTTCTTT. This gives the protein CSARVRGSQNTEAFF.